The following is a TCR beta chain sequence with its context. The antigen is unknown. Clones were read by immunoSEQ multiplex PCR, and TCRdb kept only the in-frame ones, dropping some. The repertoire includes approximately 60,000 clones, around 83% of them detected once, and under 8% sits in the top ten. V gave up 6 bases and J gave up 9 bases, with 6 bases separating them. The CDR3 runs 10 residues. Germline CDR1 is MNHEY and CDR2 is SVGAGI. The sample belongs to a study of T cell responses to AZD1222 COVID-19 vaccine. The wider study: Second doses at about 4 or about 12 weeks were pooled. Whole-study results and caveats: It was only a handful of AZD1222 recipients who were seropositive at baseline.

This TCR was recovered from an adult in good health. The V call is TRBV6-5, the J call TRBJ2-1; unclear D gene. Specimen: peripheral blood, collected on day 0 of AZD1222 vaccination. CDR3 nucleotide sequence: TGTGCCAGCAGAGGACCTGAGCAGTTCTTC. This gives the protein CASRGPEQFF.